This TCR beta chain was observed in a study of a mutant IDH1 vaccine in newly diagnosed glioma. Study-wide context: Vaccination followed radiotherapy alone by 4-6 weeks, or accompanied temozolomide cycles.

Details on this clone: The target antigen is unknown.

From germline, CDR1 is SGHTA and CDR2 FQGNSA. The CDR3 totals 14 residues. The V end lost 5 bases, the J end lost 0 bases, and 11 bases lay between the germline ends. Assay: immunoSEQ multiplex PCR; the TCRdb copy retains only in-frame clones and omits some. The sample lists 40,000 to 50,000 clones, 65% to 80% occurring once. Time point indicated: week 23, last vaccination. Vaccine doses each comprised 300 ug of mutant IDH1 20-mer peptide, with topical imiquimod. The source material was PBMCs, sampled from a glioma patient whose treatment included an IDH1 peptide vaccine. This chain uses TRBV7-2 with TRBJ2-7; D might be TRBD1 or TRBD2, each matching 6 bases. This receptor was identified in a man in his fifties with glioma. In DNA form, the CDR3 reads TGTGCCAGCAGCCCCCGGGGGCTCTCCTACGAGCAGTACTTC. Translation gives CASSPRGLSYEQYF.